What follows are 30 T cell receptor delta chains derived from one specimen sequenced in a study of gammadelta T cells in human blood. TCRdb repeated clone calling on the RT-PCR reads with CATT. This table holds some 1,000 delta-chain clones, about 33% found once. What was sequenced was Vgamma9Vdelta2 gamma-delta T cells from infant blood. Source of these receptors: a human donor.

By sample fraction, this clone is large. The gene calls are TRDV2 and TRDJ3; 9 bases are shared with TRDD3. V dropped 0 bases and J dropped 0; count of bases not matched to a gene: 8. Germline-derived CDR1 and CDR2 are GEAIGNYY and EKD. This CDR3 has 20 amino acids. The chain's CDR3 is CACDTYWGTPSSWDTRQMFF. In DNA, the CDR3 is TGTGCCTGTGACACCTACTGGGGGACACCAAGCTCCTGGGACACCCGACAGATGTTTTTC.

This clone is labeled as large. V and J are TRDV2 and TRDJ3; 12 bases map to TRDD3. The CDR3 spans 19 residues. Germline CDR1 is GEAIGNYY and CDR2 is EKD. J was trimmed by 2 bases and V by 3 bases; bases with no gene match: 7. CDR3 bases: TGTGCCTGTGACTTGACTGGGGGATACAGGACCTGGGACACCCGACAGATGTTTTTC. Residues: CACDLTGGYRTWDTRQMFF.

Notes on this clone: This may come from a read error, since a much larger clone is one base off. The J segment is TRDJ3; no V gene was assigned; whether TRDD3, the table's D call, matches the DNA was not checked. CDR3 length equals 20 residues. The CDR3 spells CARDITGGSPSSWDTRQMFF. The CDR3 nucleotides are TGTGCCCGTGACATTACTGGGGGATCTCCAAGCTCCTGGGACACCCGACAGATGTTTTTC.

This clone is hyperexpanded in the sample. The rearrangement joins TRDV2 to TRDJ2; 12 bases align to TRDD3. V was pared by 2 bases and J by 0 bases, with 12 bases of the junction left unmatched. The CDR3 spans 20 residues. The germline CDR1 and CDR2 sequences are GEAIGNYY and EKD. CDR3 sequence (DNA): TGTGCCTGTGACAATGTACTGGGGGATACTAGGTTAACTTTGACAGCACAACTCTTCTTT. Translated, it gives CACDNVLGDTRLTLTAQLFF.

Within the sample, this clone is medium-sized. This may be a read error, as it is one base from a much larger clone. The rearrangement uses TRDV2 and TRDJ3; a possible D gene is TRDD3 (6 bases). This CDR3 spans 18 amino acids. The germline V gene has CDR1 GEAIGNYY and CDR2 EKD. The chain's CDR3 is CASDTGDASSWDTRQMFF. Written as DNA, the CDR3 is TGTGCCAGTGACACCGGGGATGCGAGCTCCTGGGACACCCGACAGATGTTTTTC.

The rearrangement uses TRDV2 and TRDJ1, with 10 bases matching TRDD3. Unmatched junction bases numbered 6, after V lost 0 bases and J lost 3 bases. Germline-derived CDR1 and CDR2 are GEAIGNYY and EKD. The CDR3 runs to 16 residues. The CDR3 DNA reads TGTGCCTGTGACACCGTGGGGGATACCGTTGCCGATAAACTCATCTTT. Translated: CACDTVGDTVADKLIF.

Details on this clone: This likely reflects a read error, since a far larger clone is one base away. This chain connects TRDV2 to TRDJ2, with 10 bases identical to TRDD3. The J gene was missing in TCRdb and was found by matching the end of the DNA to germline. CDR1 is GEAIGNYY and CDR2 is EKD in the germline V gene. CDR3 length equals 16 residues. With V trimmed by 3 bases and J by 9 bases, 12 bases remained unmatched. DNA for the CDR3: TGTGCCTGTGACCAGGACCGGGGGATACGAGTCCCACAACTCTTCTTT. It encodes CACDQDRGIRVPQLFF.

Worth noting for this clone: The amino acid sequence in TCRdb belongs to a much larger clone and departs from this DNA's translation at residue 9, likely a sequencing read error; the sequence shown is translated from the DNA. This chain joins TRDV2 and TRDJ2, with TRDD3 matching over 9 bases. TCRdb records no J gene; here it was assigned by comparing the DNA to germline. This CDR3 is built from 16 residues. Germline assignment: CDR1 GEAIGNYY and CDR2 EKD. V dropped 0 bases and J dropped 1; count of bases not matched to a gene: 2. The CDR3 loop is CACDTVGDSLTAQLFF. The CDR3 DNA follows: TGTGCCTGTGACACCGTGGGGGATAGTTTGACAGCACAACTCTTCTTT.

In the case of this clone: A far larger clone is only one base removed, so a read error is likely. This same CDR3 is encoded by further DNA sequences in the sample. This sequence joins TRDV3 and TRDJ3; D is possibly TRDD3 (5 bases). The J gene, left out of TCRdb, was set here by checking the DNA against germline. CDR1 and CDR2 from the germline V gene are TVYSNPD and GDNSRS (reference sequence). CDR3 length equals 15 residues. Here the CDR3 reads CAPSDVSWDTRQMFF. CDR3 DNA: TGTGCCCCCTCAGATGTCTCCTGGGACACCCGTCAGATGTTTTTC.

This clone was seen a handful of times. A single base is all that separates this from a far larger clone, so a read error is likely. The chain recombines TRDV2 with TRDJ3; 10 nucleotides align to TRDD3. CDR3 length equals 18 residues. Germline V CDR1 and CDR2: GEAIGNYY, EKD. The trim removed 1 base at V and 0 bases at J, leaving 2 bases unmatched. The CDR3 protein is CACDTGGYNSWDTRQMFF. The CDR3 DNA is TGTGCCTGTGACACTGGGGGATACAACTCCTGGGACACCCGACAGATGTTTTTC.

V usage is TRDV2 and J usage is TRDJ2; 13 nucleotides align to TRDD3. The J gene, not given by TCRdb, was assigned here from a germline match of the nucleotide sequence. The V segment lost 0 bases and the J segment 5 bases; nucleotides outside the gene matches: 8. Germline lookup yields CDR1 GEAIGNYY and CDR2 EKD. The CDR3 totals 18 residues. Written as DNA, the CDR3 is TGTGCCTGTGACACCGGTACTGGGGGATACGTAGGTACAGCACAACTCTTCTTT. As protein: CACDTGTGGYVGTAQLFF.

Notes on this clone: For this DNA, TCRdb reports the protein of a much larger clone, which diverges at residue 5, most likely from a read error; the protein presented here is translated directly from the DNA. The rearrangement joins TRDV2 to TRDJ2; 7 bases agree with TRDD3. The J gene was missing in TCRdb and was found by matching the end of the DNA to germline. Germline loops: CDR1 GEAIGNYY, CDR2 EKD. Unmatched junction bases numbered 3, after V lost 3 bases and J lost 0 bases. The CDR3 consists of 15 residues. As DNA, the CDR3 is TGTGCCTGTGACCCCTGGGGGGCTTTGACAGCACAACTCTTCTTT. This translates into CACDPWGALTAQLFF.

The chain couples TRDV2 to TRDJ1, with TRDD3 matching over 7 bases. The J gene was missing in TCRdb and was found by matching the end of the DNA to germline. The germline V gene has CDR1 GEAIGNYY and CDR2 EKD. V dropped 2 bases and J dropped 6; count of bases not matched to a gene: 14. The CDR3 extends over 16 amino acids. The CDR3: CACDKVLGINNHKLIF. The CDR3 nucleotides are TGTGCCTGTGACAAAGTACTGGGGATAAATAATCATAAACTCATCTTT.

Comments on this clone: The mismatch at residue 9 between this DNA's translation and the TCRdb protein of a much larger clone likely reflects a read error; the protein shown is translated from the DNA. The chain links TRDV2 to TRDJ1; 10 nucleotides match TRDD3. The CDR3 has 15 residues. The J segment lost 4 bases and the V segment lost 2 bases, leaving 6 bases of the junction unmatched. Germline-derived CDR1 and CDR2 are GEAIGNYY and EKD. The CDR3 bases are TGTGCCTGTGACATACTGGGGGATGACCACGATAAACTCATCTTT. Translation: CACDILGDDHDKLIF.

Details on this clone: The protein TCRdb gives is from a much larger clone and does not agree with this DNA's translation at residue 5, likely a read error; the protein shown here comes from the DNA. The chain combines TRDV2 with TRDJ1; TRDD3 matches 13 bases. The J gene, missing from TCRdb, was assigned here through DNA to germline matching. Germline CDR1 reads GEAIGNYY; CDR2 reads EKD. This CDR3 has 18 amino acids. The V and J ends lost 2 bases and 0 bases, in that order; junction bases with no gene match: 8. For the CDR3, the DNA is TGTGCCTGTGACAAAGTACTGGGGGATACGTTTTACACCGATAAACTCATCTTT. Encoded protein: CACDKVLGDTFYTDKLIF.

For this clone: It may be a read error: a sequence one base away is much more abundant. Without a V gene call, the J gene is given as TRDJ3; TRDD3, the D gene given by the table, was not confirmed from the DNA. This CDR3 comprises 20 residues. CDR3 in DNA: TGTGCCTGTGACAAAGTACTGGGGGATACACAATCCTGGGACACCCGACAGATGTTTTTC. Translating gives CACDKVLGDTQSWDTRQMFF.

Concerning this clone itself: Since a far larger clone is one base different, this is likely a read error. The V gene is TRDV2, the J gene TRDJ3; TRDD3 matches at 9 bases. No J gene was available from TCRdb, and it was assigned here by a germline match of the DNA. There are 20 residues in the CDR3. CDR1 GEAIGNYY and CDR2 EKD come from the germline V gene. V shed 3 bases and J 0 bases; nucleotides not matched to a gene: 11. CDR3 loop: CACDSYWGTPSSWDTRQMFF. The CDR3 DNA is TGTGCCTGTGACTCCTACTGGGGGACACCAAGCTCCTGGGACACCCGACAGATGTTTTTC.

The table lists this clone with a few counts. This likely stems from a read error, as it lies one base from a far larger clone. The chain links TRDV2 to TRDJ1; the D gene is possibly TRDD3 (6 bases). TCRdb offers no J gene call, so here the DNA was matched to germline to obtain one. The V gene lost 0 bases and the J gene lost 0 bases, with 7 bases spanning the gap. Looked up from germline, CDR1 is GEAIGNYY and CDR2 is EKD. The CDR3 totals 14 residues. CDR3 DNA sequence: TGTGCCTGTGACACCAGGGGATACACCGATAAACTCATCTTT. Its translation is CACDTRGYTDKLIF.

As for this clone: This probably arose from a read error, given a far larger clone one base away. This rearrangement joins TRDV2 to TRDJ3; 11 bases align to TRDD3. This CDR3 is built from 19 residues. The germline gives CDR1 GEAIGNYY, CDR2 EKD. Here the CDR3 reads CARDTVLGDSSWDTRQMFF. The CDR3 DNA sequence: TGTGCCCGTGACACCGTACTGGGGGATAGCTCCTGGGACACCCGACAGATGTTTTTC.

For this clone: The likely explanation is a read error, given a far larger clone one base away. This sample includes further DNA sequences coding for the same CDR3. The chain couples TRDV2 to TRDJ3; D possibly corresponds to TRDD3 (5 bases). The J gene was missing in TCRdb and was found by matching the end of the DNA to germline. CDR1 is GEAIGNYY and CDR2 is EKD in the germline V gene. This CDR3 comprises 17 residues. The CDR3: CACDTLLTTWDTRQMFF. The CDR3 bases are TGTGCCTGTGACACCTTGCTTACCACCTGGGATACCCGACAGATGTTTTTC.

On this clone: The translation of this DNA and the TCRdb protein of a much larger clone differ at residue 7, probably owing to a read error; the protein shown here is translated from the DNA. V and J are TRDV2 and TRDJ2; a possible D gene is TRDD3 (5 bases). Assignment of the J gene here rests on matching the DNA to germline, because TCRdb gives none. The CDR3 is 15 residues long. V lost 3 bases, J lost 1 base, and 11 bases lay in between. Germline V lookup: CDR1 GEAIGNYY, CDR2 EKD. The CDR3 DNA reads TGTGCCTGTGACGTACTGGCGGATTTGACAGCACAACTCTTCTTT. It specifies CACDVLADLTAQLFF.

This clone was observed a few times. Since a far larger clone is one base different, this is likely a read error. The V and J genes are TRDV2 and TRDJ3; TRDD3 matches 10 bases. Germline CDR1 and CDR2: GEAIGNYY and EKD. CDR3 length equals 17 residues. V shed 2 bases, J shed 3 bases, and the junction held 3 bases outside the gene matches. The CDR3 region is CACDSAGGYWDTRQMFF. In nucleotides, the CDR3 is TGTGCCTGTGACAGTGCTGGGGGATACTGGGACACCCGACAGATGTTTTTC.

For this clone: The protein TCRdb lists belongs to a much larger clone and differs from this DNA's translation at residue 10, which points to a read error; the protein shown is made from the DNA. The V and J genes are TRDV2 and TRDJ3; 10 bases are a match to TRDD3. The J gene, missing from TCRdb, was assigned here through DNA to germline matching. The germline V gene encodes CDR1 GEAIGNYY and CDR2 EKD. The CDR3 is 19 amino acids. V was pared by 2 bases and J by 0 bases, with 6 bases of the junction left unmatched. The DNA for the CDR3 is TGTGCCTGTGACAAAGTACTGGGGGATGTCTCCTGGGACACCCGACAGATGTTTTTC. It is translated as CACDKVLGDVSWDTRQMFF.

This clone was counted between two and nine times. Since a far larger clone is one base different, this is likely a read error. This chain links TRDV2 with TRDJ1; the match to TRDD3 covers 12 bases. This CDR3 has 19 residues. Germline V lookup: CDR1 GEAIGNYY, CDR2 EKD. After removal of 0 bases from V and 0 bases from J, the junction contained 10 bases not matched to a gene. The CDR3 DNA reads as TGTGCCTGTGACACCGAGTTTACTGGGGGATACAAATACACCGATAAACTCATCTTT. Translation gives CACDTEFTGGYKYTDKLIF.

This clone was found a few times. Given a far larger clone just one base away, this is likely a sequencing read error. The sample carries other DNA sequences with the same CDR3. This chain uses TRDV2 with TRDJ3; 9 bases fit TRDD3. Because TCRdb records no J gene, it was assigned here through a match of the DNA to germline. This CDR3 has 19 residues. The germline V gene encodes CDR1 GEAIGNYY and CDR2 EKD. The CDR3 spells CACDTVGDSSSWDTRQMFF. CDR3 nucleotide sequence: TGTGCATGTGACACCGTGGGGGATAGTAGCTCCTGGGACACCCGACAGATGTTTTTC.

This clone was picked up a small number of times. It differs at one base from a far larger clone, so likely a read error. Within the sample, other DNA sequences also encode this same CDR3. The chain carries TRDV2 and TRDJ2; the D is unclear. The CDR3 is 15 residues long. Germline-derived CDR1 and CDR2 are GEAIGNYY and EKD. The CDR3 DNA sequence: TGTGCCTGTGACACCGTAGAGGTTCAGACAGCACAACTCTTCTTC. Translated, it gives CACDTVEVQTAQLFF.

This clone was recorded a few times. This sequence joins TRDV2 and TRDJ3, with 10 nucleotides matching TRDD3. This CDR3 is built from 20 residues. CDR1 and CDR2 (germline): GEAIGNYY, EKD. V shed 2 bases and J 0 bases; nucleotides not matched to a gene: 9. CDR3 sequence (DNA): TGTGCCTGTGACAAAATACTACTGGGGGATGGCTCCTGGGACACCCGACAGATGTTTTTC. Translated: CACDKILLGDGSWDTRQMFF.

By its share, this clone is hyperexpanded. This same CDR3 is encoded by further DNA sequences in the sample. The genes are TRDV2 and TRDJ2; 13 nucleotides match TRDD3. Germline V CDR1 and CDR2: GEAIGNYY, EKD. Unmatched junction bases numbered 9, after V lost 1 base and J lost 5 bases. This CDR3 comprises 18 residues. CDR3 amino acids: CACDTITGGYVGTAQLFF. The CDR3 DNA reads as TGTGCCTGTGACACAATTACTGGGGGATACGTAGGTACAGCACAACTCTTCTTT.

By share of the sample, this clone is medium-sized (0.01 to 0.1%). The chain is built from TRDV2 and TRDJ3, with 7 positions matching TRDD3. Trimming at V came to 1 base and at J to 0 bases, leaving 5 bases not matched to a gene. The CDR3 runs to 18 residues. Per germline, CDR1 GEAIGNYY and CDR2 EKD. The CDR3 nucleotides read TGTGCCTGTGACACTGGGGGACCTAGCTCCTGGGACACCCGACAGATGTTTTTC. Translation gives CACDTGGPSSWDTRQMFF.

Concerning this clone: This DNA translates differently at residue 14 from the TCRdb protein, which is that of a much larger clone; a read error is likely, and the protein shown is the DNA's own translation. The V and J genes are TRDV2 and TRDJ1, with 9 nucleotides matching TRDD3. TCRdb lists no J gene, so it was determined here by aligning the DNA to germline. The germline CDR1 and CDR2 sequences are GEAIGNYY and EKD. The CDR3 loop spans 18 amino acids. The CDR3 DNA follows: TGTGCCTGTGACTCGGTAAGGACGGGGATACGCGGGACCGAAAAACTCATCTTT. Protein product: CACDSVRTGIRGTEKLIF.